These T cell receptor beta chains were read from a single sample in a study of blood T cells in healthy people across ages. Via MiXCR, TCRdb re-called the 5' RACE reads, giving one row per CDR3 protein. Here the sample spans roughly 930,000 distinct CDR3 sequences, about 44% being singletons. Sequencing was done on a sample of blood. The receptor source for this set is a man aged 25-45 years in good health. The CDR3 runs from the conserved cysteine through the conserved F or W. Fields, in order: CDR3 length, D gene, J gene, V gene, clone size, CDR3 protein, CDR3 DNA. A D gene is named only where the DNA matches it firmly. Clone size is shown for a subset of rows, as once, few, many or a class of expanded clone.

cdr3_length: 13
d_call: -
j_call: TRBJ2-7
v_call: TRBV20-1
clone_size: -
cdr3_aa: CSARVGVSYEQYF
cdr3_nt: TGCAGTGCTAGAGTAGGGGTCTCCTACGAGCAGTACTTC

cdr3_length: 13
d_call: -
j_call: TRBJ1-2
v_call: TRBV6-5
clone_size: -
cdr3_aa: CASSYSLERGYTF
cdr3_nt: TGTGCCAGCAGTTACTCTTTAGAGCGTGGCTACACCTTC

cdr3_length: 12
d_call: -
j_call: TRBJ2-5
v_call: TRBV29-1
clone_size: -
cdr3_aa: CSVADSYSEQYF
cdr3_nt: TGCAGCGTTGCGGACAGCTACAGTGAGCAGTACTTC

cdr3_length: 19
d_call: TRBD1
j_call: TRBJ2-5
v_call: TRBV4-1
clone_size: few
cdr3_aa: CASSQERTGATKSKETQYF
cdr3_nt: TGCGCCAGCAGCCAAGAACGGACAGGGGCAACAAAGTCTAAGGAGACCCAGTACTTC

cdr3_length: 16
d_call: TRBD2
j_call: TRBJ2-3
v_call: TRBV11-1
clone_size: few
cdr3_aa: CASSADQRRGGDTQYF
cdr3_nt: TGTGCCAGCAGCGCGGATCAGCGACGGGGGGGAGATACGCAGTATTTT

cdr3_length: 15
d_call: -
j_call: TRBJ1-1
v_call: TRBV2
clone_size: -
cdr3_aa: CASQIGGLRNTEAFF
cdr3_nt: TGTGCCTCACAGATTGGGGGACTACGGAACACTGAAGCTTTCTTT

cdr3_length: 15
d_call: TRBD2
j_call: TRBJ2-1
v_call: TRBV3-1
clone_size: few
cdr3_aa: CASSQDQRGGNEQFF
cdr3_nt: TGTGCCAGCAGCCAAGACCAGCGGGGGGGCAATGAGCAGTTCTTC

cdr3_length: 15
d_call: -
j_call: TRBJ1-6
v_call: TRBV27
clone_size: many
cdr3_aa: CASSAEVAYNSPLHF
cdr3_nt: TGTGCCAGCAGTGCCGAAGTTGCCTATAATTCACCCCTCCACTTT

cdr3_length: 11
d_call: -
j_call: TRBJ1-1
v_call: TRBV11-3
clone_size: once
cdr3_aa: CASRRDVEAFF
cdr3_nt: TGTGCCAGCAGGCGGGACGTTGAAGCTTTCTTT

cdr3_length: 17
d_call: -
j_call: TRBJ2-7
v_call: TRBV4-1
clone_size: -
cdr3_aa: CASSQDSSRTTAYEQYF
cdr3_nt: TGCGCCAGCAGCCAAGATAGCTCGCGGACGACTGCCTACGAGCAGTACTTC

cdr3_length: 13
d_call: TRBD1
j_call: TRBJ2-2
v_call: TRBV6-2/TRBV6-3
clone_size: -
cdr3_aa: CASWTGITGELFF
cdr3_nt: TGTGCCAGCTGGACAGGGATCACCGGGGAGCTGTTTTTT

cdr3_length: 12
d_call: -
j_call: TRBJ2-5
v_call: TRBV6-6
clone_size: few
cdr3_aa: CASSPRDTDQYF
cdr3_nt: TGTGCCAGCAGTCCCCGGGACACCGATCAGTACTTC

cdr3_length: 16
d_call: TRBD1
j_call: TRBJ2-1
v_call: TRBV9
clone_size: few
cdr3_aa: CASSPTPQGRVNEQFF
cdr3_nt: TGTGCCAGCAGCCCCACCCCACAGGGGAGAGTCAATGAGCAGTTCTTC

cdr3_length: 18
d_call: TRBD1
j_call: TRBJ2-3
v_call: TRBV27
clone_size: -
cdr3_aa: CASRSAPRQGFYTDTQYF
cdr3_nt: TGTGCCAGCAGAAGCGCCCCTAGACAGGGGTTCTACACAGATACGCAGTATTTT

cdr3_length: 15
d_call: -
j_call: TRBJ1-2
v_call: TRBV15
clone_size: -
cdr3_aa: CATSDEGTLFYGYTF
cdr3_nt: TGTGCCACCAGCGACGAAGGGACCCTCTTTTATGGCTACACCTTC

cdr3_length: 14
d_call: TRBD2
j_call: TRBJ2-7
v_call: TRBV6-2/TRBV6-3
clone_size: -
cdr3_aa: CASRFSGSYFEQYF
cdr3_nt: TGTGCCAGCAGATTTAGCGGGAGTTACTTCGAGCAGTACTTC